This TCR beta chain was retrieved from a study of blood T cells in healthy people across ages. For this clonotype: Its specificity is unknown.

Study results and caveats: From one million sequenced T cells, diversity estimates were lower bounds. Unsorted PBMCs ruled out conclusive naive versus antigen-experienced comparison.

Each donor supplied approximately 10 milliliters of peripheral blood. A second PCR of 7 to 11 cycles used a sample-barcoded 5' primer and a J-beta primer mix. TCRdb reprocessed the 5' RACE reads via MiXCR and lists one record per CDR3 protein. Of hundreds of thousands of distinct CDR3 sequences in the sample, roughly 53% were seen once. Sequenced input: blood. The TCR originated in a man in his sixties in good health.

Written as DNA, the CDR3 is TGTGCCAGCAGCGTCACGGGACAGACAAGCACAGATACGCAGTATTTT. Its protein product is CASSVTGQTSTDTQYF. The V gene is TRBV9, the J gene TRBJ2-3, with 7 positions matching TRBD1. V shed 2 bases and J 0 bases; nucleotides not matched to a gene: 6. From germline, CDR1 is SGDLS and CDR2 YYNGEE. This CDR3 is 16 amino acids long.